The clone carrying this T cell receptor (beta chain) was observed a few times. Its antigen is as yet unknown. Every bit of the isolated RNA underwent reverse transcription, so sequencing read expressed TCRB transcripts. Some clones are missing from TCRdb's copy, which holds only in-frame ones; the method was immunoSEQ multiplex PCR. Here the sample spans 300,000 to 400,000 clones, around a tenth being singletons. This entry belongs to a study of beta chain features in type 1 diabetes. Study-wide results and caveats: Using cDNA template may skew counts toward highly expressing activated cells. In all four CD4+ subsets, TCRB CDR3 length was significantly, moderately reduced in type 1 diabetes. The naive, central memory and Treg TCRB repertoires of patients appeared to be more similar to one another than those of healthy donors.

The sample taken for sequencing was central memory CD4+ T cells from blood. The TCR was taken from a man aged 25 to 40 with type 1 diabetes.

In nucleotides, the CDR3 is TGTGCCAGCTGGTCCCGGGACAGGTTTGTGGGGGCTTTCTTT. Translating it yields CASWSRDRFVGAFF. The V gene is TRBV28, the J gene TRBJ1-1; 8 nucleotides agree with TRBD1. The CDR3 is 14 amino acids. Germline CDR1 and CDR2: MDHEN and SYDVKM. Trimming at V came to 8 bases and at J to 11 bases, leaving 16 bases not matched to a gene.